This is a list of T cell receptor beta chains from one sample in a study of blood T cells in healthy people across ages. TCRdb redid the calling of the 5' RACE reads with MiXCR, one entry per CDR3 protein. The sample lists about 760,000 distinct CDR3 sequences; around 25% were seen once. In addition, the sample was reused for a study of T cells of mothers and their children.

Sequencing input: blood. The receptors were gathered from a boy between 10 and 17 years old in good health. Each CDR3 is given with its conserved first and last residue. A D gene is named only where the DNA matches it firmly. Size values are once, few and many counts, or a class for expanded clones, and some rows have none.

clone_size d_call j_call v_call cdr3_aa cdr3_nt
few TRBD1 TRBJ2-5 TRBV24-1 CATSDTDRVGETQYF TGTGCCACCAGTGATACGGACAGGGTGGGGGAGACCCAGTACTTC
few TRBD1 TRBJ1-4 TRBV12-3/TRBV12-4 CASSPTGDREKLFF TGTGCCAGCAGTCCGACAGGGGATCGGGAAAAACTGTTTTTT
. TRBD2 TRBJ2-3 TRBV29-1 CSVAWAYSGTPDTQYF TGCAGCGTTGCCTGGGCCTATAGCGGGACCCCAGATACGCAGTATTTT
. TRBD1 TRBJ2-5 TRBV9 CASSVGQGALLETQYF TGTGCCAGCAGCGTCGGACAGGGGGCGCTCCTAGAGACCCAGTACTTC
. . TRBJ2-7 TRBV5-1 CASSLSRQGGYEQYF TGCGCCAGCAGCTTATCGCGACAGGGAGGGTACGAGCAGTACTTC
few . TRBJ2-7 TRBV7-9 CASSLAGALSYEQYF TGTGCCAGCAGCTTGGCGGGGGCCCTTTCCTACGAGCAGTACTTC
few TRBD2 TRBJ2-3 TRBV10-3 CAISGPASGGIADTQYF TGTGCCATCAGTGGGCCGGCTAGCGGGGGCATAGCGGATACGCAGTATTTT
few . TRBJ1-1 TRBV10-3 CAIAEGTEAFF TGTGCCATCGCGGAGGGAACTGAAGCTTTCTTT
. TRBD1 TRBJ1-6 TRBV6-1 CASSEDRGTYNSPLHF TGTGCCAGCAGTGAAGACAGGGGCACCTATAATTCACCCCTCCACTTT
. . TRBJ2-7 TRBV4-2 CASSQDYRLLEPYEQYF TGTGCCAGCAGCCAAGATTACCGGTTGCTTGAACCCTACGAGCAGTACTTC
few . TRBJ2-2 TRBV5-1 CASSLRGDQEPTGELFF TGCGCCAGCAGCTTACGTGGGGACCAGGAGCCCACCGGGGAGCTGTTTTTT
few . TRBJ2-5 TRBV12-3/TRBV12-4 CASTGPPGETQYF TGTGCCAGCACCGGACCGCCAGGAGAGACCCAGTACTTC
. TRBD2 TRBJ2-3 TRBV7-3 CASSYLAGEPDTQYF TGTGCCAGCAGTTATTTAGCGGGAGAACCAGATACGCAGTATTTT
. . TRBJ1-1 TRBV9 CASSVAGQGRTEAFF TGTGCCAGCAGCGTAGCTGGCCAGGGCCGCACTGAAGCTTTCTTT
. . TRBJ2-7 TRBV20-1 CSGKGVGYEQYF TGCAGTGGTAAGGGAGTAGGCTACGAGCAGTACTTC
. . TRBJ2-5 TRBV19 CASKAGQGETQYF TGTGCCAGTAAGGCGGGGCAGGGAGAGACCCAGTACTTC
. TRBD1 TRBJ1-4 TRBV3-1 CARSGTEQKTNEKLFF TGTGCCAGATCCGGGACAGAACAGAAAACTAATGAAAAACTGTTTTTT
. TRBD1 TRBJ1-2 TRBV4-1 CATSQGFGGYTF TGCGCCACTTCACAGGGGTTCGGGGGCTACACCTTC
. TRBD2 TRBJ2-7 TRBV7-6 CASSWSGGPNYEQYF TGTGCCAGCAGCTGGTCGGGGGGTCCCAACTACGAGCAGTACTTC
. . TRBJ2-3 TRBV10-1 CASSEPGGTTDTQYF TGCGCCAGCAGTGAGCCTGGAGGGACAACAGATACGCAGTATTTT
. TRBD2 TRBJ2-5 TRBV28 CASSSSGTNEQETQYF TGTGCCAGCAGTTCATCCGGGACTAACGAACAAGAGACCCAGTACTTC
many TRBD1 TRBJ2-1 TRBV10-3 CAIQVGTADYNEQFF TGTGCCATCCAGGTCGGGACAGCAGACTACAATGAGCAGTTCTTC
few TRBD1 TRBJ2-7 TRBV27 CASSPTGGVRYEQYF TGTGCCAGCAGTCCGACAGGGGGTGTACGGTACGAGCAGTACTTC
. TRBD2 TRBJ2-4 TRBV12-3/TRBV12-4 CASSPREGGGIQYF TGTGCCAGCAGTCCGCGGGAGGGAGGTGGGATTCAGTACTTC
few . TRBJ2-1 TRBV28 CASSFSLAPIREQFF TGTGCCAGCAGTTTCTCCCTAGCGCCCATACGGGAGCAGTTCTTC
few . TRBJ2-2 TRBV5-6 CASSWGRNTGELFF TGTGCCAGCAGCTGGGGACGTAACACCGGGGAGCTGTTTTTT
. . TRBJ1-3 TRBV12-3/TRBV12-4 CASSLGTDYSGNTIYF TGTGCCAGCAGTTTGGGCACCGACTACTCTGGAAACACCATATATTTT
. . TRBJ1-2 TRBV3-1 CASSQYRGYGYTF TGTGCCAGCAGCCAGTATCGGGGCTATGGCTACACCTTC
. . TRBJ2-5 TRBV4-1 CASSQGRAMQETQYF TGCGCCAGCAGCCAAGGACGAGCTATGCAAGAGACCCAGTACTTC
. . TRBJ1-6 TRBV25-1 CASTFGRRYSPLHF TGTGCCAGCACCTTCGGGAGGAGATATTCACCCCTCCACTTT
. . TRBJ2-5 TRBV5-1 CASSGVGARETQYF TGCGCCAGCAGCGGGGTGGGGGCGAGAGAGACCCAGTACTTC
. . TRBJ2-1 TRBV20-1 CSARDDATYNEQFF TGCAGTGCTAGAGATGACGCGACCTACAATGAGCAGTTCTTC